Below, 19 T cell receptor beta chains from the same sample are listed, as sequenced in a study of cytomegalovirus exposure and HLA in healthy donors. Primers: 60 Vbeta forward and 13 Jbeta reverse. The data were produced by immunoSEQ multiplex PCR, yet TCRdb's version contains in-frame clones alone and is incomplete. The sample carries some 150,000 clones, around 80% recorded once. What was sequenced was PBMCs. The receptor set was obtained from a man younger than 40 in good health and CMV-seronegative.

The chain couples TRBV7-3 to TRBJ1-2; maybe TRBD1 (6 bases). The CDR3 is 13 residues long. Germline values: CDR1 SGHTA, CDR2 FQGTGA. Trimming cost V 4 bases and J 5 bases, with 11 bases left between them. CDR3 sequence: CASSSPGTYGYTF. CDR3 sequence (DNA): TGTGCCAGCAGCTCACCGGGGACATATGGCTACACCTTC.

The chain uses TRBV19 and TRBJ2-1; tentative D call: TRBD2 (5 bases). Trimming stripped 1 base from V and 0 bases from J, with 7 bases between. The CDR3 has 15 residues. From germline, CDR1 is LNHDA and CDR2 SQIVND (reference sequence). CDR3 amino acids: CASSIAGSSYNEQFF. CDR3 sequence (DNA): TGTGCCAGTAGTATAGCGGGAAGCTCCTACAATGAGCAGTTCTTC.

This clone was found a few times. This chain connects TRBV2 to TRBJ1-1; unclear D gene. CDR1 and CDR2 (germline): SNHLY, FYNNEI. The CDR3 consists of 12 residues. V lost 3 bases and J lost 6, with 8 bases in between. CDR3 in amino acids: CASSEEGPEAFF. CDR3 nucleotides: TGTGCCAGCAGTGAGGAGGGTCCTGAAGCTTTCTTT.

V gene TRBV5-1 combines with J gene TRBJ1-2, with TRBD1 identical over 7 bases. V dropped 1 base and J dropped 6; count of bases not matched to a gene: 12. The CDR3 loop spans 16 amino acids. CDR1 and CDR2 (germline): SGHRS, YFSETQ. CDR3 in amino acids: CASSLNPPQGNNGYTF. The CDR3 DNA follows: TGCGCCAGCAGCTTGAACCCCCCACAGGGGAATAATGGCTACACCTTC.

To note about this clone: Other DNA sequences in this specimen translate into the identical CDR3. CDR3 sequence reads: CASSLGQNTGELFF. The CDR3 nucleotides are TGTGCCAGCAGTTTAGGCCAAAACACCGGGGAGCTGTTTTTT. V usage is TRBV27 and J usage is TRBJ2-2; D uncertain. V was cut by 2 bases and J by 2 bases, with 6 bases left in between. This CDR3 spans 14 amino acids. Germline CDR1 is MNHEY and CDR2 is SMNVEV (reference sequence).

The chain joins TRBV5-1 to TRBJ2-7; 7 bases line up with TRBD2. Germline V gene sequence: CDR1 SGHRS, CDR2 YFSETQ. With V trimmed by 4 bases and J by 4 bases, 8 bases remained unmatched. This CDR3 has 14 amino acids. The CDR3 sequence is CASSMGLSRYEQYF. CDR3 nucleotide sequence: TGCGCCAGCAGCATGGGACTAAGCAGGTACGAGCAGTACTTC.

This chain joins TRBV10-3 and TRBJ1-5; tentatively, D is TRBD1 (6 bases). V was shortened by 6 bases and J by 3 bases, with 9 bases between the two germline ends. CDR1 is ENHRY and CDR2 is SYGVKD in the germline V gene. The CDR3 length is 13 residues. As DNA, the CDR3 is TGTGCCATCAGACAGGGCCTCAATCAGCCCCAGCATTTT. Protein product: CAIRQGLNQPQHF.

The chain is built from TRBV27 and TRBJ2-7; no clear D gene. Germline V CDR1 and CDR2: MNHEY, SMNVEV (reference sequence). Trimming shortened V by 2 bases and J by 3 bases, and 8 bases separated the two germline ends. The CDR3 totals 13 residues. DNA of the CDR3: TGTGCCAGCAGTTTACGAGGTGACTACGAGCAGTACTTC. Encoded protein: CASSLRGDYEQYF.

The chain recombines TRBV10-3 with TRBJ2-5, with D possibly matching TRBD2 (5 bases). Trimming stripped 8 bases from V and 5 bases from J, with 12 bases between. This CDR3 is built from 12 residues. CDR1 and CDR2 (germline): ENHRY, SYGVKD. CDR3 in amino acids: CAISGRRETQYF. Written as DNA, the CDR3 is TGTGCCATCTCGGGCCGGAGGGAGACCCAGTACTTC.

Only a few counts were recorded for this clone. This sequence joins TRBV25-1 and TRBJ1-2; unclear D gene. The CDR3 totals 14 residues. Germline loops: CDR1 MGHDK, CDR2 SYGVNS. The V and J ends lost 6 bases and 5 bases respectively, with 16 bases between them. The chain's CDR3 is CASSPGRRAYGYTF. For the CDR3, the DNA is TGTGCCAGCAGCCCTGGAAGGAGGGCATATGGCTACACCTTC.

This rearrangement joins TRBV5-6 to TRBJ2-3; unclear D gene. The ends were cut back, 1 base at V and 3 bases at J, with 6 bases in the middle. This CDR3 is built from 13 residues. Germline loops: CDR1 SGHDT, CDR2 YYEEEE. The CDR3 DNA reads TGTGCCAGCAGCTTGACGGTGACAGATACGCAGTATTTT. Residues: CASSLTVTDTQYF.

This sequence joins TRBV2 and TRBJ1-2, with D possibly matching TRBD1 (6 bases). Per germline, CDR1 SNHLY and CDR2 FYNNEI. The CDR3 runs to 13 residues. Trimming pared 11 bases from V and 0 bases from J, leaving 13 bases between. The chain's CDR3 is CAGSDSTNYGYTF. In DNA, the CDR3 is TGTGCCGGATCGGACAGCACTAACTATGGCTACACCTTC.

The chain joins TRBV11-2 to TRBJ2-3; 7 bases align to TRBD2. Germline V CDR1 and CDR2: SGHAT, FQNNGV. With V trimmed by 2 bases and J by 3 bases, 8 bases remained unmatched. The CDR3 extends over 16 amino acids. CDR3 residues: CASSLRAAGVTDTQYF. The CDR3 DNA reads TGTGCCAGCAGCTTAAGGGCGGCGGGAGTTACAGATACGCAGTATTTT. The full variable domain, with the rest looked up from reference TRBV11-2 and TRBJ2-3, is EAGVAQSPRYKIIEKRQSVAFWCNPISGHATLYWYQQILGQGPKLLIQFQNNGVVDDSQLPKDRFSAERLKGVDSTLKIQPAKLEDSAVYLCASSLRAAGVTDTQYFGPGTRLTVL.

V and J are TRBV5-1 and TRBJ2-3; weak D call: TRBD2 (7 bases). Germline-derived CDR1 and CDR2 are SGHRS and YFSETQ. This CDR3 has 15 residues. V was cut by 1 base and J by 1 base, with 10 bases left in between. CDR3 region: CASSLRGARTDTQYF. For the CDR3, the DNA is TGCGCCAGCAGCTTGCGGGGGGCCCGCACAGATACGCAGTATTTT.

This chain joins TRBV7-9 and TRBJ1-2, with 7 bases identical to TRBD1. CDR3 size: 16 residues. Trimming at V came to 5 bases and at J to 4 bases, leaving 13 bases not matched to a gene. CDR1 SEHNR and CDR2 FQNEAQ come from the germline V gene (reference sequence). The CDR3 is CASSPVTGEVFYGYTF. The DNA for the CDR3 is TGTGCCAGCAGCCCCGTCACAGGGGAAGTGTTCTATGGCTACACCTTC.

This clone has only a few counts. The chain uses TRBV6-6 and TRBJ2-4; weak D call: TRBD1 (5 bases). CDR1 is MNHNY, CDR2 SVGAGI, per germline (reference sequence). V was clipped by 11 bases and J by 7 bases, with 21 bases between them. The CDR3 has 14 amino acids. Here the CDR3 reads CACSQGWEFNIQYF. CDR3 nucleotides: TGTGCCTGCTCTCAGGGCTGGGAATTTAACATTCAGTACTTC.

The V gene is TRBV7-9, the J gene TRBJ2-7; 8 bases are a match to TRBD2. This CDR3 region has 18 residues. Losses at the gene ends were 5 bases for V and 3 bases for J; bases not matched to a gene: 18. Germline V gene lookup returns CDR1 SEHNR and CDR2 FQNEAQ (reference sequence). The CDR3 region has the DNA TGTGCCAGCAGCATAACCGGGACTAGTAAACGGCGGGGCTACGAGCAGTACTTC. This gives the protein CASSITGTSKRRGYEQYF.

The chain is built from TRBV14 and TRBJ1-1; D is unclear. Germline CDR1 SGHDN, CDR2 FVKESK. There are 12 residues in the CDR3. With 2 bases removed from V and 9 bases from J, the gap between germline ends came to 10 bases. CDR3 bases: TGTGCCAGCAGCCAATCCGGAGCACAAGCTTTCTTT. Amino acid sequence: CASSQSGAQAFF.

Here the CDR3 DNA reads TGTGCCTGGAGTGCCGGGGACAGCTATGGCTACACCTTC. It is translated as CAWSAGDSYGYTF. The chain combines TRBV30 with TRBJ1-2; 7 bases match TRBD1. CDR1 is GTSNPN and CDR2 is SVGIG in the germline V gene (reference sequence). V was clipped by 1 base and J by 4 bases; unmatched bases: 3. The CDR3 contains 13 residues.